The clone carrying this T cell receptor beta chain was observed a few times. Its matching antigen is unknown. After removal of 1 base from V and 4 bases from J, the junction contained 12 bases not matched to a gene. This CDR3 contains 17 residues. The germline V gene encodes CDR1 SEHNR and CDR2 FQNEAQ (reference sequence). Unique molecular identifiers were built into the TCRbeta library. A single record per CDR3 protein comes from TCRdb applying MiXCR to the PCR reads. The sample comprises 350,000 to 500,000 distinct CDR3 sequences, roughly 43% of which are singletons, and 27% rests with the top ten. This record comes from a study of T-cell reconstitution after alpha-beta-depleted transplantation in children. Study results and caveats: The origin of high day-60 TCRbeta diversity in some patients lay in surviving recipient T cells and thymic progenitors. T cells produced anew were the main source of T-cell counts and diversity one year after transplant. After transplant, at about two months, alpha-beta T cells were reportedly derived from several hundred expanded graft clones.

This TCR was recovered from a girl aged 2 to 10 with aplastic anemia, due to receive a stem cell transplant. The chain recombines TRBV7-9 with TRBJ2-7; 8 bases map to TRBD2. The sequencing here drew on PBMCs, taken before TCRalphabeta/CD19-depleted stem cell transplant. The CDR3 loop is CASSLGGGSGRQYEQYF. The CDR3 nucleotides read TGTGCCAGCAGCTTAGGGGGGGGAAGCGGGAGACAATACGAGCAGTACTTC.